Listed below are T cell receptor beta chains from one sample, sequenced in a study of glioma-infiltrating T cells after dendritic cell vaccination. This table comes from immunoSEQ multiplex PCR, and its TCRdb copy is limited to in-frame clones, with some not included. Seen here are tens of thousands of clones, about 90% observed once, and the top ten hold approximately 2.9%. Specimen: blood, collected before dendritic cell vaccination. These receptors all come from a human donor with glioblastoma. CDR3s include the opening cysteine and the closing phenylalanine or tryptophan. D genes are given only for firm matches.

d_call j_call v_call cdr3_aa cdr3_nt
TRBD1 TRBJ1-1 TRBV2 CASSRQGPINTEAFF TGTGCCAGCAGTCGACAGGGCCCGATAAACACTGAAGCTTTCTTT
TRBD2 TRBJ2-7 TRBV28 CASSLRRLAGGSYEQYF TGTGCCAGCAGTTTACGTCGACTAGCGGGGGGCTCCTACGAGCAGTACTTC
- TRBJ2-5 TRBV18 CASSPNSKETQYF TGTGCCAGCTCACCAAACAGTAAAGAGACCCAGTACTTC
- TRBJ2-1 TRBV11-2 CASTPQADNEQFF TGTGCCAGCACCCCCCAAGCTGACAATGAGCAGTTCTTC
TRBD1 TRBJ1-2 TRBV2 CASIRRDRYSNYGYTF TGTGCCAGCATAAGGAGGGACAGATATTCTAACTATGGCTACACCTTC
- TRBJ2-7 TRBV5-1 CASSLDRAYEQYF TGCGCCAGCAGCTTGGACAGGGCCTACGAGCAGTACTTC
TRBD2 TRBJ2-5 TRBV19 CATSRTSKETQYF TGTGCCACGTCCCGGACTAGCAAAGAGACCCAGTACTTC
- TRBJ1-1 TRBV14 CASSQNSNTEAFF TGTGCCAGCAGCCAGAACTCGAACACTGAAGCTTTCTTT
- TRBJ2-1 TRBV25-1 CASTLYAGKGNEQFF TGTGCCAGCACCCTCTACGCAGGGAAGGGAAATGAGCAGTTCTTC
- TRBJ1-5 TRBV5-1 CASSLGETSNQPQHF TGCGCCAGCAGCTTGGGGGAGACTAGCAATCAGCCCCAGCATTTT
- TRBJ2-3 TRBV9 CASSSTGSLDTQYF TGTGCCAGCAGCTCCACAGGGTCTTTGGATACGCAGTATTTT
TRBD2 TRBJ2-3 TRBV2 CASSAGTSGRVLTDTQYF TGTGCCAGCAGCGCCGGGACTAGCGGGAGGGTCCTCACAGATACGCAGTATTTT
TRBD2 TRBJ2-1 TRBV6-5 CASSYSTSGEQFF TGTGCCAGCAGTTACTCGACTAGCGGTGAGCAGTTCTTC